This T cell receptor (beta chain) was retrieved from a study of blood T cells in healthy people across ages. The ends lost 1 base at V and 8 bases at J; junction bases unmatched: 8. CDR3 length equals 16 residues. Germline V CDR1 and CDR2: MGHRA, YSYEKL. This clonotype turned up a few times. A second PCR of about 7 to 12 cycles used a sample-barcoded 5' primer and a J-beta primer mix. TCRdb itself ran the 5' RACE reads through MiXCR, one entry per CDR3 protein. This table has about 800,000 distinct CDR3 sequences, approximately 25% appearing once. A further study also used this sample, focusing on T cells of mothers and their children. As that report states: Each mother gave over 8.5 million TCR beta CDR3 reads; each child, about 2.9 million.

The rearrangement links TRBV4-1 to TRBJ2-2; 9 nucleotides align to TRBD1. This clonotype was sampled from a boy aged 5-17 years in good health. Sequenced material: blood. Written as DNA, the CDR3 is TGCGCCAGCAGCCAAGTCCTACAGGGGGCATGGGGGGAGCTGTTTTTT. It specifies CASSQVLQGAWGELFF.